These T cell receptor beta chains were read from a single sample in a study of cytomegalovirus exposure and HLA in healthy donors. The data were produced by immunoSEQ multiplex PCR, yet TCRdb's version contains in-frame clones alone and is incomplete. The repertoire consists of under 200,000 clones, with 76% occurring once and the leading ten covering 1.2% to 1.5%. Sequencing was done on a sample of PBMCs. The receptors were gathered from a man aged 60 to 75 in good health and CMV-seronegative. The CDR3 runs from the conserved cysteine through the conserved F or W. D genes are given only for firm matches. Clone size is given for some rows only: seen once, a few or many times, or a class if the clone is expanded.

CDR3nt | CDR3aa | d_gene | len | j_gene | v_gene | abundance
TGTGCTAGTGGTCCCGCCGGGACTAGCGGGAGACCTAACACAGATACGCAGTATTTT | CASGPAGTSGRPNTDTQYF | TRBD2 | 19 | TRBJ2-3 | TRBV12-5 | .
TGTGCCAGTAGTCTGGGAGTCGCGGCAGGCGGACTTAATGAAAAACTGTTTTTT | CASSLGVAAGGLNEKLFF | . | 18 | TRBJ1-4 | TRBV19 | .
TGTGCCAGCATTGGGGCAGATAATCAGCCCCAGCATTTT | CASIGADNQPQHF | . | 13 | TRBJ1-5 | TRBV2 | .
TGTGCCAGCAGCTATGACAGGAGCTCCTACGAGCAGTACTTC | CASSYDRSSYEQYF | . | 14 | TRBJ2-7 | TRBV14 | few
TGTGCCAGCAGCTCGACTAGTCTCACCACAGATACGCAGTATTTT | CASSSTSLTTDTQYF | . | 15 | TRBJ2-3 | TRBV27 | .
TGCGCCAGCAGCGTAACTAGCGGGAGGACCCCCTACGAGCAGTACTTC | CASSVTSGRTPYEQYF | TRBD2 | 16 | TRBJ2-7 | TRBV5-1 | .
TGTGCCAGCAGCCTAGGACTAGGCACGGAGACCCAGTACTTC | CASSLGLGTETQYF | TRBD2 | 14 | TRBJ2-5 | TRBV6-5 | .
TGTGCCAGCAGTAGACTGGTCACTAATGAAAAACTGTTTTTT | CASSRLVTNEKLFF | . | 14 | TRBJ1-4 | TRBV2 | .
TGTGCCAGTAGTGTATCACAGGGACGGGAGACCCAGTACTTC | CASSVSQGRETQYF | . | 14 | TRBJ2-5 | TRBV19 | .
TGTGCCAGCAGCTCCCGGGACAGGAGTAATCAGCCCCAGCATTTT | CASSSRDRSNQPQHF | TRBD1 | 15 | TRBJ1-5 | TRBV7-6 | .
TGTGCCAGCAGCTTTGGGCTAGCTTCTTACGAGCAGTACTTC | CASSFGLASYEQYF | . | 14 | TRBJ2-7 | TRBV7-2 | .